This T cell receptor (beta chain) was obtained from a study of monozygotic twins with inflammatory bowel disease. TCRdb re-called the 5' RACE reads; every CDR3 protein appears as one record, without DNA. Here the sample table reports 300,000 to 350,000 distinct CDR3 sequences. The length of the CDR3 is 18 residues. The germline V gene has CDR1 SGHRS and CDR2 YFSETQ. The source material was blood. This receptor was obtained from a human donor with ulcerative colitis or Crohn's disease, or a healthy co-twin of an affected twin (not recorded which). This sequence joins TRBV5-1 and TRBJ2-2; the D call from TCRdb, TRBD2, cannot be confirmed without DNA. CDR3 amino acids: CASSLDAPSGTNTGELFF.